This T cell receptor beta chain was sequenced for a study of shared T cell receptors in the human thymus. This clone was found once. This table comes from immunoSEQ multiplex PCR, and its TCRdb copy is limited to in-frame clones, with some not included. There are about 380,000 clones in the sample; roughly 94% occur only once, and about 0.02% lies in the top ten. V was trimmed by 4 bases and J by 2 bases, leaving 12 bases between them. CDR3 length: 15 residues. CDR1 MNHEY and CDR2 SVGAGI come from the germline V gene. The rearrangement uses TRBV6-5 and TRBJ2-1, with D perhaps matching TRBD1 (6 bases). The receptor's source is a human donor. The sequenced sample was thymocytes. In nucleotides, the CDR3 is TGTGCCAGCAGTTTTTCTAGGGACACCTACAATGAGCAGTTCTTC. The encoded protein is CASSFSRDTYNEQFF.